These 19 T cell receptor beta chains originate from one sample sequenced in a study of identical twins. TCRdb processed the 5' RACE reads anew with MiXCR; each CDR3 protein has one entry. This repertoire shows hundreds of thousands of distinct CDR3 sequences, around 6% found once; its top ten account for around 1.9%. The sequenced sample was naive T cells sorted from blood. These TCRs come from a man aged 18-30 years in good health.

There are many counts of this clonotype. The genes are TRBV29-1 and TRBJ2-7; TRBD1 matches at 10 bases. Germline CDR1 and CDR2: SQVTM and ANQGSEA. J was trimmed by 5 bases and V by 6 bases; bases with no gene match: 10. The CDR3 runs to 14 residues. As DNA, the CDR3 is TGCAGCGTCGGGAGGGACAGGGGTGAGCACGAGCAGTACTTC. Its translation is CSVGRDRGEHEQYF.

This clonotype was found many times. CDR3 amino acids: CASSLGLGSLYEQYF. The CDR3 DNA follows: TGTGCCAGCAGCTTAGGCTTGGGGAGCCTCTACGAGCAGTACTTC. This chain connects TRBV7-3 to TRBJ2-7; D may be TRBD2 (5 bases). Trimming pared 2 bases from V and 3 bases from J, leaving 14 bases between. CDR3 size: 15 residues. From germline, CDR1 is SGHTA and CDR2 FQGTGA. The full variable domain, its missing parts supplied by reference TRBV7-3 and TRBJ2-7, is GAGVSQTPSNKVTEKGKYVELRCDPISGHTALYWYRQSLGQGPEFLIYFQGTGAADDSGLPNDRFFAVRPEGSVSTLKIQRTERGDSAVYLCASSLGLGSLYEQYFGPGTRLTVT.

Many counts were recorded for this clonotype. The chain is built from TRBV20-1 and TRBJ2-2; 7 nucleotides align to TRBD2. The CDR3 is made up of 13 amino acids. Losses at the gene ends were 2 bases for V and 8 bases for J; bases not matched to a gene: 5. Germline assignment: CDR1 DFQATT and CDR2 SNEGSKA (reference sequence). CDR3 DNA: TGCAGTGCTAGAATCCAAGCGGGAGGGGAGCTGTTTTTT. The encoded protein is CSARIQAGGELFF.

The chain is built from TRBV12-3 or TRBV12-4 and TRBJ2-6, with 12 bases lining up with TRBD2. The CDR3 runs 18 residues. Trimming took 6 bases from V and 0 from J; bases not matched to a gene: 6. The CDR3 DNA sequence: TGTGCCAGCAGCAGACTAGCGGGAGACCTCTCTGGGGCCAACGTCCTGACTTTC. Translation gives CASSRLAGDLSGANVLTF.

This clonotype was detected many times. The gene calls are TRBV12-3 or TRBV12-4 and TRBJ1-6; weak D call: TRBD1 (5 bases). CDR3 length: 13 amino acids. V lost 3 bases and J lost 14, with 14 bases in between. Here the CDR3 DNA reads TGTGCCAGCAGTTTGGGACCCCTCTCCACCCTCCACTTT. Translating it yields CASSLGPLSTLHF.

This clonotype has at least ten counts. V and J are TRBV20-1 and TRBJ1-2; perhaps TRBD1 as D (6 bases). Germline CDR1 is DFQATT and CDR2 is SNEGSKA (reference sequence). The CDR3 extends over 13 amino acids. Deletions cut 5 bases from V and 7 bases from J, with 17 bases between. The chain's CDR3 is CSARGGGAPGYTF. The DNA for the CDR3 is TGCAGTGCTCGTGGTGGGGGGGCCCCTGGCTACACCTTC.

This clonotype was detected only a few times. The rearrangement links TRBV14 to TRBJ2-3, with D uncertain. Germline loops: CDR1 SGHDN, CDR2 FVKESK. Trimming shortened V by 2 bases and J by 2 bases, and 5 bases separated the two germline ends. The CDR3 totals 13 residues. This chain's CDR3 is CASSQTNTDTQYF. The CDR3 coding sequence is TGTGCCAGCAGCCAAACTAACACAGATACGCAGTATTTT.

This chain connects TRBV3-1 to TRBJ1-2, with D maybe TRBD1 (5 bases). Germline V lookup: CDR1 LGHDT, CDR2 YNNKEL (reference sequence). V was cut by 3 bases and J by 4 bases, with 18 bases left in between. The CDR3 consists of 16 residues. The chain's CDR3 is CASSQSWSQGLYGYTF. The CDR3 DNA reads TGTGCCAGCAGCCAGAGTTGGTCGCAGGGACTCTATGGCTACACCTTC.

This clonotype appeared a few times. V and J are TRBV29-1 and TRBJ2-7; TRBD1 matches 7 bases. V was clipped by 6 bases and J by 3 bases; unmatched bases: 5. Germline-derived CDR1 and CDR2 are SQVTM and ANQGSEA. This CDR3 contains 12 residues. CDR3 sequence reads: CSVLDRLYEQYF. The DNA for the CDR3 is TGCAGCGTCTTGGACAGGCTCTACGAGCAGTACTTC.

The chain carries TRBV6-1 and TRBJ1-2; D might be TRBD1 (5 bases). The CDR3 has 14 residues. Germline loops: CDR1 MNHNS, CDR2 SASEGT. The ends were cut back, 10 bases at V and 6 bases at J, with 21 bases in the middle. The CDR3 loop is CAIPIRSGSHGYTF. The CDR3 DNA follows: TGTGCCATCCCCATTAGGTCAGGGAGTCATGGCTACACCTTC.

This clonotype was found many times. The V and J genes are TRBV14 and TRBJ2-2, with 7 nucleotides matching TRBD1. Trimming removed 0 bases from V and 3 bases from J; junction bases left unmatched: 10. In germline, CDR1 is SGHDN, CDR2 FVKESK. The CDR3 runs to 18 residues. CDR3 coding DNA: TGTGCCAGCAGCCAAGATCAGGGCAGGGGGTACGACACCGGGGAGCTGTTTTTT. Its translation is CASSQDQGRGYDTGELFF.

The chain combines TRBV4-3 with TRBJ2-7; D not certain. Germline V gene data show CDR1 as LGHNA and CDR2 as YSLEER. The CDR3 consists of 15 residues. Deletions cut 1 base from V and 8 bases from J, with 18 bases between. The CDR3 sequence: CASSQGVAIPEQQYF. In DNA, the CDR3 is TGCGCCAGCAGCCAAGGTGTGGCGATCCCGGAGCAGCAGTACTTC.

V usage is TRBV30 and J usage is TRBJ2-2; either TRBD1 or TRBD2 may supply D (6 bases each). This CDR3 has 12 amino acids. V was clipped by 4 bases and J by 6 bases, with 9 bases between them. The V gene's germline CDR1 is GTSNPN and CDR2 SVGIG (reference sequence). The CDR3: CAWTGAAGELFF. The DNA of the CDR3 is TGTGCCTGGACGGGGGCGGCCGGGGAGCTGTTTTTT. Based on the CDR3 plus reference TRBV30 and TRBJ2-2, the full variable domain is SQTIHQWPATLVQPVGSPLSLECTVEGTSNPNLYWYRQAAGRGLQLLFYSVGIGQISSEVPQNLSASRPQDRQFILSSKKLLLSDSGFYLCAWTGAAGELFFGEGSRLTVL.

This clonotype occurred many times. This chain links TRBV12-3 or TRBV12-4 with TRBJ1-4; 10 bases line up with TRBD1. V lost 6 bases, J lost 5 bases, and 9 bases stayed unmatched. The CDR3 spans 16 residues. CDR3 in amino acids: CASSYGDRGRNEKLFF. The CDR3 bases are TGTGCCAGCAGCTACGGCGACAGGGGGCGGAATGAAAAACTGTTTTTT.

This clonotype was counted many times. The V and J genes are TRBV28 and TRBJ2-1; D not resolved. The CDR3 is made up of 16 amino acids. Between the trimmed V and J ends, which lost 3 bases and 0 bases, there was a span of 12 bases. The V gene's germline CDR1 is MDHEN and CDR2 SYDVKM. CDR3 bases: TGTGCCAGCAGTTTTGTGTCCCGTAGCTCCTACAATGAGCAGTTCTTC. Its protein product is CASSFVSRSSYNEQFF.

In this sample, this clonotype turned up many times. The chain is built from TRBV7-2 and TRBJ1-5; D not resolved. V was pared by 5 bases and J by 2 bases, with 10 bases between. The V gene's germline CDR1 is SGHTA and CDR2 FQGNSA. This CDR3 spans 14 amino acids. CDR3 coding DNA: TGTGCCAGCAGCCGGAGCATGGGCAATCAGCCCCAGCATTTT. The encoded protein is CASSRSMGNQPQHF.

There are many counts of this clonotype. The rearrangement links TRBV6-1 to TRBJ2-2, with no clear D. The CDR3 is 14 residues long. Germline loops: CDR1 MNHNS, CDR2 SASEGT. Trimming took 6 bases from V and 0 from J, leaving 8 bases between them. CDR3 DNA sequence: TGTGCCAGCAGACCACAGCCGAACACCGGGGAGCTGTTTTTT. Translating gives CASRPQPNTGELFF.

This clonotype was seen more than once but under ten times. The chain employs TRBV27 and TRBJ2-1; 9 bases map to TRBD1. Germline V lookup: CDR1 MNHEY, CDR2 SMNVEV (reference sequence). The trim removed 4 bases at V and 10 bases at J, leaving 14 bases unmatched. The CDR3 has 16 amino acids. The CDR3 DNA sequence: TGTGCCAGCAGTTGGGACCTACAGGGGGCCCCTCGGGAGCAGTTCTTC. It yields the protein CASSWDLQGAPREQFF.

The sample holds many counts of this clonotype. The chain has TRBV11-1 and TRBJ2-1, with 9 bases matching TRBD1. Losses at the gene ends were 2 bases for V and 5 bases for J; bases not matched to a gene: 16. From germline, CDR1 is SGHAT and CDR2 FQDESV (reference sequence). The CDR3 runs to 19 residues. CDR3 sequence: CASSLTIPTGGLKHNEQFF. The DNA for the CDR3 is TGTGCCAGCAGCTTAACTATCCCGACAGGGGGGCTAAAGCACAATGAGCAGTTCTTC.